Sequencing of this T cell receptor beta chain was carried out in a study of shared clonotypes between healthy human individuals. Data came from immunoSEQ multiplex PCR; TCRdb stores just in-frame clones and leaves some out. In the table there are more than 550,000 clones, roughly two thirds of which are singletons. The CDR3 extends over 14 amino acids. V lost 0 bases and J lost 4, with 7 bases in between. Germline loops: CDR1 SGDLS, CDR2 YYNGEE. This clone was found once. The gene calls are TRBV9 and TRBJ2-2, with D uncertain. What was sequenced was memory CD4+ T cells sorted from blood. The subset denotes: CD45RA-negative fraction. The sequence derives from a woman aged 25-40 years in good health. The CDR3, as DNA: TGTGCCAGCAGCGTAGCTTCGACCACCGGGGAGCTGTTTTTT. It is translated as CASSVASTTGELFF.